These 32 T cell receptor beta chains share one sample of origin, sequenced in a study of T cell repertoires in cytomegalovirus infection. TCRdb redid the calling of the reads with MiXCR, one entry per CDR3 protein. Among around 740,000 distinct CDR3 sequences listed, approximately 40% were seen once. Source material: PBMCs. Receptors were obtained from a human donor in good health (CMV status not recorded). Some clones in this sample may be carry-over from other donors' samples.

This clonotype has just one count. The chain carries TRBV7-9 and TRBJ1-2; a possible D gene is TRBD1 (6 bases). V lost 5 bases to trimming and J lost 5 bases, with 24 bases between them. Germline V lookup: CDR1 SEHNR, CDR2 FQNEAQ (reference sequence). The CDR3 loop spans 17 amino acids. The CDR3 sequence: CASSRTGRISLEYGYTF. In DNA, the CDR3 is TGTGCCAGCAGCCGTACAGGGCGGATTAGTCTGGAATATGGCTACACCTTC.

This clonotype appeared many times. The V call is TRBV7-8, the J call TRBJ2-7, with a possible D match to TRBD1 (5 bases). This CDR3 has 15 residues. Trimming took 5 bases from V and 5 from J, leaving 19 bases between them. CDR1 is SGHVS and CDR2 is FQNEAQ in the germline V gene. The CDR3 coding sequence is TGTGCCAGCAGCGACGGAGCAGGGCTCCGAAACGAGCAGTACTTC. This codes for CASSDGAGLRNEQYF.

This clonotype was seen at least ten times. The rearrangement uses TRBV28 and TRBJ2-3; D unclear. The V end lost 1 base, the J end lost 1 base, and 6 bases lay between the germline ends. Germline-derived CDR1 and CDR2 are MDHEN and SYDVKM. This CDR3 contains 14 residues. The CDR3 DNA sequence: TGTGCCAGCAGTTTATACGGCGGCACAGATACGCAGTATTTT. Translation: CASSLYGGTDTQYF.

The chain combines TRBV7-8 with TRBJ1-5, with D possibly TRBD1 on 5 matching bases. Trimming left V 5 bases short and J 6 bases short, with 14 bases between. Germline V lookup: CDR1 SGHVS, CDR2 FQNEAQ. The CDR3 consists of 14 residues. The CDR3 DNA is TGTGCCAGCAGCATACAGGCGGCACCTCAGCCCCAGCATTTT. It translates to CASSIQAAPQPQHF.

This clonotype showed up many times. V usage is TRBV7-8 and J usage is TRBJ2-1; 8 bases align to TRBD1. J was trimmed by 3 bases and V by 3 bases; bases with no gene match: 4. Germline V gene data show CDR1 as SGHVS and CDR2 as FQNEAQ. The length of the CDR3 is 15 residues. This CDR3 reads CASSFEQGVYNEQFF. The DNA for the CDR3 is TGTGCCAGCAGCTTCGAACAGGGGGTCTACAATGAGCAGTTCTTC.

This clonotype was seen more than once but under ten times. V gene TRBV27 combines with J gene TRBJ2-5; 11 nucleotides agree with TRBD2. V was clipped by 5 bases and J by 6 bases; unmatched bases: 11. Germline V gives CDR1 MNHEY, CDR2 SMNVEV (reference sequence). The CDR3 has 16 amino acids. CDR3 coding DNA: TGTGCCAGCAGTCCCGCTAGCGGGGGGAGGGGAAAGACCCAGTACTTC. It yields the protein CASSPASGGRGKTQYF.

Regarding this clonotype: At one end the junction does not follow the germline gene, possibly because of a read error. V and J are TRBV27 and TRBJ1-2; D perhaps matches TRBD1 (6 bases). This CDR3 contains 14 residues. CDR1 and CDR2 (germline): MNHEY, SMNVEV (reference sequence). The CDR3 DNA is TGTGCCCGCAGTTTAAGCGGCAGGGGCTATGGCTACACCTTC. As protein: CARSLSGRGYGYTF.

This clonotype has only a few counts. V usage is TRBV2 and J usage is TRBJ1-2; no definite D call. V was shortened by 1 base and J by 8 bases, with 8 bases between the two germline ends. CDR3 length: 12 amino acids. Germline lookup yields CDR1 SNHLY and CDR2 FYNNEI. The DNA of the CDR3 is TGTGCCAGCAGTGAAGAAGAAAGAGGCTACACCTTC. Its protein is CASSEEERGYTF.

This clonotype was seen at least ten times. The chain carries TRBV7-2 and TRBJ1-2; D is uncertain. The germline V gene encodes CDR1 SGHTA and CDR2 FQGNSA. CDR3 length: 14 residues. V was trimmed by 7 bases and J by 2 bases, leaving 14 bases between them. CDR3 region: CASNFPVGNYGYTF. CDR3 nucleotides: TGTGCCAGCAACTTCCCGGTGGGGAACTATGGCTACACCTTC.

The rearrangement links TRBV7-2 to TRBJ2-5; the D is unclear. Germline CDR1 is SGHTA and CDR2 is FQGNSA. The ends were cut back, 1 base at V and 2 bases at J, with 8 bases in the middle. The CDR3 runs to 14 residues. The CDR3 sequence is CASSLESWQETQYF. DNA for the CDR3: TGTGCCAGCAGCTTAGAATCGTGGCAAGAGACCCAGTACTTC.

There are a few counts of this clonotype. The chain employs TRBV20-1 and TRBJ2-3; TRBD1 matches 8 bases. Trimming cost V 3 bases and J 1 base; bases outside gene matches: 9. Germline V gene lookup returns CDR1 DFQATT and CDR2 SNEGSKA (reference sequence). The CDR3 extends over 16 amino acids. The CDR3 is CSARRQGASRTDTQYF. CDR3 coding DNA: TGCAGTGCTAGGAGGCAGGGGGCCTCCCGCACAGATACGCAGTATTTT.

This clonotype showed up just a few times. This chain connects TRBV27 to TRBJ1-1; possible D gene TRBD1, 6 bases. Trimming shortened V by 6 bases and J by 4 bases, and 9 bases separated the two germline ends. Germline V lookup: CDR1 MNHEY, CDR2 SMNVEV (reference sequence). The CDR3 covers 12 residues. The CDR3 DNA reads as TGTGCCAGCAGAACAGGGACCACTGAAGCTTTCTTT. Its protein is CASRTGTTEAFF.

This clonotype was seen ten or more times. The CDR3 region is CASSLLLGEAFF. CDR3 DNA sequence: TGTGCCAGCAGCTTATTATTGGGGGAAGCTTTCTTT. V usage is TRBV7-2 and J usage is TRBJ1-1; D remains ambiguous. The CDR3 sequence is 12 residues long. CDR1 and CDR2 from the germline V gene are SGHTA and FQGNSA. With 2 bases removed from V and 8 bases from J, the gap between germline ends came to 9 bases.

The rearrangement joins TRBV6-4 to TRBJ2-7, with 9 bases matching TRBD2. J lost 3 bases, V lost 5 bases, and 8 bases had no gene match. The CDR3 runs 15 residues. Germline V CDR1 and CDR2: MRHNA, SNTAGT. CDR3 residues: CASSRGAGGHYEQYF. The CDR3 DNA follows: TGTGCCAGCAGTCGAGGAGCGGGGGGACACTACGAGCAGTACTTC.

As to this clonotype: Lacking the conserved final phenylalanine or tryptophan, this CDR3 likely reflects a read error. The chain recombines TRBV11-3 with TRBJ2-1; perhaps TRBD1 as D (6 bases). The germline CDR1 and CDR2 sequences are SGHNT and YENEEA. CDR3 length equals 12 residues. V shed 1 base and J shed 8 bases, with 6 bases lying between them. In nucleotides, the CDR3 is TGTGCCAGCAGCTTAGCAGGGGATGAGCAGTTCTTA. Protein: CASSLAGDEQFL.

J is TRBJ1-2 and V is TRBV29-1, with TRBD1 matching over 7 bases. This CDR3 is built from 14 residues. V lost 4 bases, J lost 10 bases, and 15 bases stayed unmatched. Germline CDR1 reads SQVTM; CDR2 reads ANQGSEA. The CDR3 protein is CSVGERGTGEFYTF. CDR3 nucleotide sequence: TGCAGCGTTGGGGAGAGGGGTACAGGGGAATTCTACACCTTC.

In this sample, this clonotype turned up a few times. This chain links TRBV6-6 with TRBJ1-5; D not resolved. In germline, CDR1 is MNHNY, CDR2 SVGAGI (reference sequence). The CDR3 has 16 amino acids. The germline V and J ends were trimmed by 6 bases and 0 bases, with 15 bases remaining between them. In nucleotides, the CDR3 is TGTGCCAGCAGCCGCAGGAACCCTAATAGCAATCAGCCCCAGCATTTT. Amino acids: CASSRRNPNSNQPQHF.

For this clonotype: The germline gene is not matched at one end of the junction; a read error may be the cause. The CDR3 sequence: CSSSLNGRGTGELFF. CDR3 nucleotide sequence: TGTTCCAGCAGCTTAAACGGCAGGGGGACCGGGGAGCTGTTTTTT. V is TRBV7-3 and J is TRBJ2-2, with 7 bases matching TRBD1. CDR1 is SGHTA, CDR2 FQGTGA, per germline. The length of the CDR3 is 15 residues.

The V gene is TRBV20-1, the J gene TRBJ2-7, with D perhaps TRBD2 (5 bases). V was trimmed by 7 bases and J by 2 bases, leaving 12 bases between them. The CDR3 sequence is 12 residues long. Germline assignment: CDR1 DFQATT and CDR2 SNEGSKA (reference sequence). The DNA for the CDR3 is TGCAGTGGGGAGTACGGAGCCTACGAGCAGTACTTC. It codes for CSGEYGAYEQYF.

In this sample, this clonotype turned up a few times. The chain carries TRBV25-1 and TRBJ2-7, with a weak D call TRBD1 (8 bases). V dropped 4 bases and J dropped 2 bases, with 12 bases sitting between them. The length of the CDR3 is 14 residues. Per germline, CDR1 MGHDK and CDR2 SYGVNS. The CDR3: CASSGTGRAYEQYF. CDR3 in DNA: TGTGCCAGCAGTGGGACAGGGAGGGCCTACGAGCAGTACTTC.

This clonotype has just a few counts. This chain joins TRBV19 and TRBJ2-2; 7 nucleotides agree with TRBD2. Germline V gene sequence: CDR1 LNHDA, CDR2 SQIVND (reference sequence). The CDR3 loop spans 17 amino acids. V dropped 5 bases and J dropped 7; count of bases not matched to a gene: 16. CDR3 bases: TGTGCCAGTAGTTCGGGAGGAGCCGGGAGATTCGGCGGGGAGCTGTTTTTT. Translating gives CASSSGGAGRFGGELFF.

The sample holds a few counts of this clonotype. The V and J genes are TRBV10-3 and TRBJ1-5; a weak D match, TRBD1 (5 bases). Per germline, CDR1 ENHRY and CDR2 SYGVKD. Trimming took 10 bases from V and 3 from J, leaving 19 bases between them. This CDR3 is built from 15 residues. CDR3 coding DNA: TGTGCCACGGGGGAAACGGACGGAATCAATCAGCCCCAGCATTTT. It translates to CATGETDGINQPQHF.

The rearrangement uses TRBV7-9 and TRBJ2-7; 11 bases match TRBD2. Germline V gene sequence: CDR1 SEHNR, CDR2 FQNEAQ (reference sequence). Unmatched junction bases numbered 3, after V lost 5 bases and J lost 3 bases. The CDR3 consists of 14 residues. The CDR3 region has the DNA TGTGCCAGCAGCGTCGGGACTAGCGGCTACGAGCAGTACTTC. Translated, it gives CASSVGTSGYEQYF. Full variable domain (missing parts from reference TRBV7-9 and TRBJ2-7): DTGVSQNPRHKITKRGQNVTFRCDPISEHNRLYWYRQTLGQGPEFLTYFQNEAQLEKSRLLSDRFSAERPKGSFSTLEIQRTEQGDSAMYLCASSVGTSGYEQYFGPGTRLTVT.

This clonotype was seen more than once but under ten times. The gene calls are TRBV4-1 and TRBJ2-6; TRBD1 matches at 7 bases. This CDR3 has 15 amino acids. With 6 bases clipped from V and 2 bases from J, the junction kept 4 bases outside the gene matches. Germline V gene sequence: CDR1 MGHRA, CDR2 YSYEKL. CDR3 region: CASRDRSAGANVLTF. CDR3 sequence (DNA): TGCGCCAGCAGGGACAGGTCTGCTGGGGCCAACGTCCTGACTTTC.

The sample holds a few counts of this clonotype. CDR3 region: CSASGLALNEQFF. CDR3 bases: TGCAGTGCCTCCGGACTAGCGCTCAATGAGCAGTTCTTC. The chain combines TRBV20-1 with TRBJ2-1; 9 nucleotides match TRBD2. Trimming removed 6 bases from V and 6 bases from J; junction bases left unmatched: 6. Germline assignment: CDR1 DFQATT and CDR2 SNEGSKA (reference sequence). The CDR3 is made up of 13 amino acids.

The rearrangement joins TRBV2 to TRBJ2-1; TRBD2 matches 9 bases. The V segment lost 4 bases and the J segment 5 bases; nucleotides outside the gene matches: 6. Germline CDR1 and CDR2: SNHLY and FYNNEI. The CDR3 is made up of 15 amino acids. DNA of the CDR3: TGTGCCAGCAGTGGTGGTAGCGGGAGACACAATGAGCAGTTCTTC. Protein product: CASSGGSGRHNEQFF.

The CDR3: CASSSLGQTIYEQYF. CDR3 nucleotide sequence: TGCGCCAGCAGCTCCCTCGGACAGACAATCTACGAGCAGTACTTC. The chain joins TRBV5-1 to TRBJ2-7; weak D call: TRBD1 (6 bases). V gave up 3 bases and J gave up 3 bases, with 16 bases separating them. The length of the CDR3 is 15 residues. In germline, CDR1 is SGHRS, CDR2 YFSETQ.

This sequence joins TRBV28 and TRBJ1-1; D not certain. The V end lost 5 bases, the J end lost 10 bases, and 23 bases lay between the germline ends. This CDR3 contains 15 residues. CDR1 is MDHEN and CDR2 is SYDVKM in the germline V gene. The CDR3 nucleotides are TGTGCCAGCAGTCCCCCGGTCGCAAACGGGATGTCAGCTTTCTTT. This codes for CASSPPVANGMSAFF.

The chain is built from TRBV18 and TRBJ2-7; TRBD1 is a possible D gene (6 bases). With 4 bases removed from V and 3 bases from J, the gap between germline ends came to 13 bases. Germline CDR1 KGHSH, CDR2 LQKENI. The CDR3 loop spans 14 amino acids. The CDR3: CASSLIEQGYEQYF. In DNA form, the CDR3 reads TGTGCCAGCTCACTTATCGAACAGGGCTACGAGCAGTACTTC.

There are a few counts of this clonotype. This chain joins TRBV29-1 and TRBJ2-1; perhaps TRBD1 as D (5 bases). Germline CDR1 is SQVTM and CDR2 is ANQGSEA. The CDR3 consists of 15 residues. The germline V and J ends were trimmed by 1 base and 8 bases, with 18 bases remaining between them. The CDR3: CSVEVPPGKEDEQFF. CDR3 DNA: TGCAGCGTTGAAGTACCGCCAGGGAAAGAGGATGAGCAGTTCTTC.

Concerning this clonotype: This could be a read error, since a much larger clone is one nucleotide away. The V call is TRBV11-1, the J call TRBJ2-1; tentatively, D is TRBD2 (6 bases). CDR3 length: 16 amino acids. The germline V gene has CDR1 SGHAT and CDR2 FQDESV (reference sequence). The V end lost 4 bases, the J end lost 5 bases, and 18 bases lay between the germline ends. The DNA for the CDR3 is TGTGCCAGCAGCTCCCTCCAAGCCGGGAGTCACAATGAGCAGTTCTTC. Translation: CASSSLQAGSHNEQFF.

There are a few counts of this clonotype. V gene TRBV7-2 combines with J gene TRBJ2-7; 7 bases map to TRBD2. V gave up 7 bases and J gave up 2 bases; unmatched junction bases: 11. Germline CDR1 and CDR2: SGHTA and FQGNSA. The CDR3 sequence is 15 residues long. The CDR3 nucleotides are TGTGCCAGCACCACACATCAGCGGGGTACCTACGAGCAGTACTTC. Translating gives CASTTHQRGTYEQYF.